This TCR beta chain was identified during a study of patients and donors after allogeneic stem cell transplantation (dated by TCRdb to between 2020 and 2021). Inclusive of the bounding cysteine and phenylalanine, the CDR3 is 14 residues long. The retained sequence is limited to the CDR3, 42 bases, with the frame set at the first base. Looking up the germline V gene yields CDR1 MNHEY and CDR2 SVGEGT. V was cut back by 0 bases and J by 7 bases, leaving a gap of 12 bases between them. The library was obtained by RT-PCR. The reads were generated on a NextSeq 550. TCRdb reprocessed the public reads (quality trimming at Q25 with fastp, clone calling with MiXCR) and kept in-frame beta chains. Each CDR3 protein appears once, grouped with its most common genes and DNA. In all, the sample holds roughly 880,000 distinct CDR3 sequences, and roughly 18% of those were seen once. The ten biggest clones cover 6% of the sample.

This clonotype was counted between two and nine times. The antigen this receptor binds is unknown. No base quality values were provided; no much bigger clone lies one nucleotide off. The TCR was taken from a human donor who was either an allogeneic HSCT recipient or a stem cell or donor lymphocyte infusion donor (not recorded which). It is not recorded whose cells these are; they may come from a transplant donor. Specimen: blood, either unsorted or a sorted T cell fraction (not recorded which). This receptor chain uses TRBV6-2 or TRBV6-3 and TRBJ1-1, with the D gene not clear enough to name. The CDR3 region has the sequence CASSYSSRQSEAFF. Here is the DNA: TGTGCCAGCAGTTACTCGTCTCGGCAAAGTGAAGCTTTCTTT.